This record looks at one TCR beta chain sequence and its context. Which antigen it targets is not known. It has no much larger one-base neighbor in the sample; base qualities were not kept. Collaborating institutions collected whole blood in K2EDTA tubes following their own protocols. For TCRbeta analysis, collaborators shipped samples in one of three forms: frozen whole blood, isolated PBMCs, or DNA extracted from either of those sample types. TCRbeta CDR3 regions were amplified from genomic DNA by means of the immunoSEQ Assay, a bias-controlled multiplex PCR. Per the source publication's procedure: The number of nucleated cells in each sample was estimated by amplification of reference gene primers within the assay. To quantify the absolute abundance of each unique TCRbeta CDR3 rearrangement, sequence reads were collapsed and filtered. For each sample, productive Simpson clonality was calculated by taking the square root of Simpson's diversity index across productive rearrangements. TCRdb's version of the immuneACCESS table is confined to in-frame rearrangements and falls short of the full clone set. An unresolved V gene accounts for under half of the shortfall where checked; the remainder is of unknown origin. The V and J calls and clone size come from that table; D and trimming were worked out from the DNA. The sample profile shows about 42,000 clones; 76% of them were found once. The ten largest clonotypes hold 25% to 35% of the sample.

The source of the sample is a study of blood T cell repertoires in COVID-19 (TCRdb year 2020). With regard to the full study: Samples from collaborators originated in the United States, Italy and Spain and spanned both the acute and convalescent phases of COVID-19. The prospective study material was composed of cDNA or gDNA derived from T cells, B-cell-depleted T cells, or PBMCs. The dataset comprised deeply sampled blood TCRbeta repertoires from subjects exposed to, actively infected with, or recovered from COVID-19. The repertoires were released in a freely available public database intended as a resource for research on the immune response to SARS-CoV-2. Samples came from the ongoing ImmuneRACE study (first 160 participants) plus 1,254 subjects from 6 global collaborators. Sample metadata almost always included a de-identified subject ID, COVID-19 status, age in years and sex. Where HLA class I and class II types were available, the types were taken from metadata supplied by the sample provider, not from assay-based typing. Overall study results and their limits: The quantity of clinical and demographic metadata differed by source and by participant and was supplied without curation.

The sequencing sample was made of peripheral blood. This sequence was found in a man older than 75 with acute or convalescent COVID-19.

The CDR3 protein is CASSLEGTASFYEQYF. DNA sequence: TGCGCCAGCAGCTTGGAAGGGACAGCCTCTTTTTACGAGCAGTACTTC. The chain uses TRBV5-1 and TRBJ2-7, with 7 central nucleotides matching TRBD1. According to the germline V gene, CDR1 reads SGHRS and CDR2 reads YFSETQ. Clipping removes 0 bases from V and 4 bases from J, with 10 as the unmatched junction base count. The cysteine opens and the phenylalanine closes a CDR3 of 16 amino acids. Of all the DNA, just the CDR3 is kept, 48 bases in frame from base 1.